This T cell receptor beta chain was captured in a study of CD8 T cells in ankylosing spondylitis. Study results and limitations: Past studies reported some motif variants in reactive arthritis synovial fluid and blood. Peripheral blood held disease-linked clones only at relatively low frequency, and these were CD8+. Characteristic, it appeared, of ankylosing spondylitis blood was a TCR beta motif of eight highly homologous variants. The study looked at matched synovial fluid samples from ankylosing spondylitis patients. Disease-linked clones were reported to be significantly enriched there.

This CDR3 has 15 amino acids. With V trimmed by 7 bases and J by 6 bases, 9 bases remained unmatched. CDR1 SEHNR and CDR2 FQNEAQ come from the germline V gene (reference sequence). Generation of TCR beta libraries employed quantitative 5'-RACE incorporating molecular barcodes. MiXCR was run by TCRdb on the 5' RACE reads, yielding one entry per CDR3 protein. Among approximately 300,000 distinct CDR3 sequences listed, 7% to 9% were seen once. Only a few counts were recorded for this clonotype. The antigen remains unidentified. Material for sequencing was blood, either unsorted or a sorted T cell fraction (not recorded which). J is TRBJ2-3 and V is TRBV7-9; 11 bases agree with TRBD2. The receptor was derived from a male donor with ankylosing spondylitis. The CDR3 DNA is TGTGCCAGCACCCTGGGACTAGCGGACCCCGATACGCAGTATTTT. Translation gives CASTLGLADPDTQYF.